Listed below are T cell receptor beta chains from one sample, sequenced in a study of CXCR3-negative and CXCR3-positive naive CD8 T cells. With the 5' RACE reads reprocessed, TCRdb shows one record per CDR3 protein and no DNA. The table gives 55,000 to 75,000 distinct CDR3 sequences; the top ten clones make up under 0.9% of it. The sequenced sample consisted of naive CXCR3+ CD8+ T cells from blood. The receptors here all came from a human donor in good health. Some clones in this sample may be carry-over from other donors' samples. The CDR3 runs from the conserved cysteine through the conserved F or W. Size is stated for part of the rows, as once, few or many counts, or as a class when the clone is expanded.

v_call	cdr3_length	clone_size	j_call	cdr3_aa
TRBV7-3	15	-	TRBJ2-7	CASSVGTADSYEQYF
TRBV20-1	19	-	TRBJ2-2	CSARDPSGGAPADTGELFF
TRBV6-6	16	-	TRBJ2-2	CASSYLPRGSTGEMFF
TRBV29-1	15	-	TRBJ2-2	CSVEDGGYGTGELFF
TRBV27	15	-	TRBJ2-3	CASSLMEAGTDTQYF
TRBV12-3/TRBV12-4	11	-	TRBJ2-5	CASSFRETQYF
TRBV9	15	-	TRBJ2-5	CASSLRTTDQETQYF
TRBV7-3	13	-	TRBJ2-3	CASSLTSGLSQYF
TRBV2	15	-	TRBJ2-2	CASSDSRGLTGELFF
TRBV28	15	-	TRBJ2-3	CASSLDRVEVDTQYF
TRBV11-2	15	-	TRBJ1-1	CASSLWGNTNTEAFF
TRBV7-3	13	-	TRBJ2-5	CASSLIPEETQYF
TRBV19	13	-	TRBJ2-3	CASSTSGIDTQYF
TRBV28	15	-	TRBJ1-5	CASSLGGLGDQPQHF
TRBV7-9	17	-	TRBJ2-5	CASSLVGRGRYQETQYF
TRBV23-1	16	-	TRBJ2-1	CASSQSPTLRNNEQFF
TRBV2	14	-	TRBJ1-5	CASSLNGGDQPQHF
TRBV28	15	-	TRBJ2-3	CASRGRDRSTDTQYF
TRBV9	14	-	TRBJ2-1	CASSVAAMGHRILF
TRBV4-1	13	-	TRBJ2-1	CASSQDLADEQFF
TRBV7-9	12	medium-sized	TRBJ1-1	CASGQRGTDAFF
TRBV9	15	-	TRBJ1-1	CASSPRTGSNTEAFF
TRBV7-3	14	-	TRBJ2-1	CASSLGAEIHEQFF
TRBV10-1	17	-	TRBJ1-1	CASSESRDRELNTEAFF
TRBV7-8	16	-	TRBJ1-2	CASSLADQGPSSGYTF
TRBV7-2	15	-	TRBJ1-1	CASSAAAELNTEAFF
TRBV11-2	17	-	TRBJ2-1	CASSPSPGTAFYNEQFF
TRBV6-6	15	-	TRBJ2-7	CASSYSAGVLYEQYF
TRBV27	15	-	TRBJ1-4	CASSSYRGRDEKLFF
TRBV6-2/TRBV6-3	14	-	TRBJ2-5	CASSLFQGQETQYF
TRBV7-2	19	-	TRBJ2-1	CASSLNARPGRTAYNEQFF
TRBV2	14	-	TRBJ1-2	CASSLDRGLFGYTF
TRBV28	15	-	TRBJ2-1	CASSLSHARYNEQFF
TRBV7-9	12	-	TRBJ2-7	CASSSPDGEQYF
TRBV13	13	-	TRBJ2-5	CASSGTAEETQYF
TRBV6-1	15	-	TRBJ2-1	CASSEDGTAYNEQFF
TRBV2	16	-	TRBJ2-3	CASSDVARASTDTQYF
TRBV6-4	15	-	TRBJ2-1	CASSMTGSDDNEQFF
TRBV4-3	17	-	TRBJ2-1	CASSPEGGTVIYNEQFF
TRBV29-1	12	-	TRBJ1-1	CSVEDLSLEAFF
TRBV20-1	14	-	TRBJ2-1	CSARALGTYNEQFF
TRBV29-1	13	-	TRBJ1-2	CSVEEGFNYGYTF
TRBV29-1	15	-	TRBJ2-1	CSTYAGTGIFDEQFF
TRBV28	15	-	TRBJ1-5	CASIPQGARNQPQHF
TRBV7-8	16	-	TRBJ1-6	CASSTDRTGSNSPLHF
TRBV23-1	21	-	TRBJ2-1	CASSQYLLMGNRDRPYNEQFF
TRBV28	15	-	TRBJ1-1	CASSFRTAGHTEAFF
TRBV29-1	15	-	TRBJ2-3	CSVGEAHHSTDTQYF
TRBV12-3/TRBV12-4	14	-	TRBJ2-1	CASSFGTGAYEQFF
TRBV4-3	14	-	TRBJ1-1	CASSQDMTDQWAFF
TRBV28	14	-	TRBJ2-2	CASSLRGGPVELFF
TRBV27	12	-	TRBJ2-7	CASSLPGNEQYF
TRBV4-2	14	-	TRBJ2-4	CASSPGSGDDIQYF
TRBV13	14	-	TRBJ1-6	CASSPYREHSPLLF
TRBV18	12	-	TRBJ2-7	CASSTEAYEQYF
TRBV9	15	-	TRBJ2-7	CASSASTGDPYEQYF